This T cell receptor beta chain was retrieved from a study of blood T cells in healthy people across ages. The CDR3 is 18 amino acids. The ends lost 0 bases at V and 11 bases at J; junction bases unmatched: 21. The germline CDR1 and CDR2 sequences are LGHNA and YSLEER. The second PCR ran about 6 to 12 cycles with a sample-barcoded 5' primer and J-beta primers. TCRdb redid the calling of the 5' RACE reads with MiXCR, one entry per CDR3 protein. The table includes 650,000 to 900,000 distinct CDR3 sequences, around 62% detected once. In this sample, this clonotype turned up once. The chain joins TRBV4-3 to TRBJ2-5, with 7 bases identical to TRBD1. Sequenced material: blood. This clonotype was sampled from a man aged 25 to 40 in good health. CDR3 sequence: CASSQEIQGGALYNEQYF. The CDR3 DNA reads TGCGCCAGCAGCCAAGAAATCCAAGGGGGCGCGCTGTACAATGAGCAGTACTTC.